The clone carrying this TCR beta chain was seen only once. Its antigen is currently unknown. Everyone who donated was a healthy Caucasian. This record comes from a study of identical twins. MiXCR, applied by TCRdb to the 5' RACE reads, yields one record per CDR3 protein. The table lists around 530,000 distinct CDR3 sequences, 13% to 15% of them singletons. General study findings and limits: It was cross-sectional statistical analysis, not following the same donors, that the conclusions relied on.

The sample also formed part of further work on yellow fever vaccine responses in identical twins.

This sequence originates from a woman between 18 and 29 years old in good health. The sample comprised CD4+ T cells sorted from blood.

The DNA of the CDR3 is TGTGCCAGCCGATCCTTAGCGGGGGGCCGGGGAGAGACCCAGTACTTC. Translating gives CASRSLAGGRGETQYF. V gene TRBV2 combines with J gene TRBJ2-5, with 10 bases matching TRBD2. V lost 8 bases to trimming and J lost 4 bases; unmatched junction nucleotides: 13. There are 16 residues in the CDR3. The germline CDR1 and CDR2 sequences are SNHLY and FYNNEI. Variable domain in full (rest from reference TRBV2 and TRBJ2-5): EPEVTQTPSHQVTQMGQEVILRCVPISNHLYFYWYRQILGQKVEFLVSFYNNEISEKSEIFDDQFSVERPDGSNFTLKIRSTKLEDSAMYFCASRSLAGGRGETQYFGPGTRLLVL.